The 12 T cell receptor beta chains below were found in one sample sequenced in a study of CD8 T cells in Susac syndrome. An amount of RNA that ranged from roughly 0.5 to 1 ug was reverse transcribed with random hexamers. MiXCR was run by TCRdb on the immunoSEQ multiplex PCR reads, yielding one entry per CDR3 protein. The sample has 150,000 to 200,000 distinct CDR3 sequences; about 95% are singletons. Sequencing used CD4+ T cells from PBMCs. These receptors came from a human donor with multiple sclerosis.

J is TRBJ1-4 and V is TRBV20-1, with D unresolved. Germline CDR1 DFQATT, CDR2 SNEGSKA (reference sequence). The CDR3 extends over 10 amino acids. The CDR3, as DNA: TGCAGCGCCTTCTCCGAAAAACTGTTTTTT. This codes for CSAFSEKLFF.

The gene calls are TRBV27 and TRBJ1-6; D is uncertain. The CDR3 totals 13 residues. The V end was cut by 6 bases, the J end by 13 bases, with 16 bases between. CDR1 and CDR2 from the germline V gene are MNHEY and SMNVEV (reference sequence). CDR3 nucleotide sequence: TGTGCCAGCAGCTCCCTTTTGAGGGCGCCCCTCCACTTT. Its translation: CASSSLLRAPLHF.

This chain connects TRBV27 to TRBJ1-1; D is undetermined. This CDR3 has 15 amino acids. V dropped 5 bases and J dropped 1 base, with 14 bases sitting between them. CDR1 MNHEY and CDR2 SMNVEV come from the germline V gene (reference sequence). The CDR3 region is CASSPPGRPNTEAFF. CDR3 DNA: TGTGCCAGCAGTCCCCCGGGGAGGCCGAACACTGAAGCTTTCTTT.

This chain connects TRBV15 to TRBJ1-1; no clear D. V was pared by 11 bases and J by 2 bases, with 9 bases between. This CDR3 is 11 amino acids long. Germline V lookup: CDR1 LNHNV, CDR2 YYDKDF (reference sequence). CDR3: CAVSKNTEAFF. The CDR3, as DNA: TGTGCCGTGTCAAAAAACACTGAAGCTTTCTTT.

This clonotype was seen once. The V and J genes are TRBV18 and TRBJ2-1; D remains ambiguous. The germline V and J ends were trimmed by 2 bases and 6 bases, with 8 bases remaining between them. Germline CDR1 is KGHSH and CDR2 is LQKENI. The CDR3 totals 13 residues. CDR3 in DNA: TGTGCCAGCTCACCATCGACTGTCAATGAGCAGTTCTTC. Translated, it gives CASSPSTVNEQFF.

This chain connects TRBV20-1 to TRBJ2-1; 7 nucleotides align to TRBD2. This CDR3 contains 11 residues. Germline V lookup: CDR1 DFQATT, CDR2 SNEGSKA (reference sequence). V dropped 5 bases and J dropped 9; count of bases not matched to a gene: 4. The CDR3 sequence is CSAPGGGEQFF. CDR3 bases: TGCAGTGCTCCTGGGGGGGGTGAGCAGTTCTTC.

Here the CDR3 DNA reads TGTGCCAGCAGCTTAACTAGCGGGAGAGGTGGAGATACGCAGTATTTT. As protein: CASSLTSGRGGDTQYF. The rearrangement uses TRBV7-2 and TRBJ2-3, with 11 bases fitting TRBD2. Germline lookup yields CDR1 SGHTA and CDR2 FQGNSA. J lost 5 bases, V lost 2 bases, and 6 bases had no gene match. The CDR3 is made up of 16 amino acids.

The chain links TRBV27 to TRBJ1-2; 9 nucleotides match TRBD1. Germline-derived CDR1 and CDR2 are MNHEY and SMNVEV (reference sequence). Trimming removed 0 bases from V and 4 bases from J; junction bases left unmatched: 3. CDR3 length equals 15 residues. Written as DNA, the CDR3 is TGTGCCAGCAGTTTATCGTGGACAGGGGTCTATGGCTACACCTTC. This codes for CASSLSWTGVYGYTF.

The J gene is TRBJ1-2, the V gene TRBV20-1, with 8 positions matching TRBD1. The CDR3 sequence is 13 residues long. V shed 7 bases and J 4 bases; nucleotides not matched to a gene: 8. Germline V CDR1 and CDR2: DFQATT, SNEGSKA (reference sequence). CDR3 amino acids: CSVRTGQSYGYTF. DNA of the CDR3: TGCAGTGTCAGGACAGGGCAAAGCTATGGCTACACCTTC.

This chain links TRBV6-5 with TRBJ2-7, with D unclear. Germline CDR1 is MNHEY and CDR2 is SVGAGI. The V gene lost 2 bases and the J gene lost 3 bases, with 8 bases spanning the gap. This CDR3 is 13 amino acids long. CDR3 nucleotide sequence: TGTGCCAGCAGTTACGGACCGATCTACGAGCAGTACTTC. This translates into CASSYGPIYEQYF.

The CDR3 DNA reads TGTGCCAGCAGTTCGGGGGGAAGGTTCGTAGAGGCTTTCTTT. This translates into CASSSGGRFVEAFF. This sequence joins TRBV28 and TRBJ1-1; tentatively, D is TRBD1 (5 bases). Trimming stripped 4 bases from V and 11 bases from J, with 20 bases between. From germline, CDR1 is MDHEN and CDR2 SYDVKM. CDR3 length: 14 residues.

The chain joins TRBV10-3 to TRBJ2-3, with no clear D. From germline, CDR1 is ENHRY and CDR2 SYGVKD. Trimming shortened V by 6 bases and J by 1 base, and 14 bases separated the two germline ends. This CDR3 is built from 15 residues. CDR3 DNA: TGTGCCATCAGCCTCTCTGAATTTCGCACAGATACGCAGTATTTT. Amino acids: CAISLSEFRTDTQYF.